The 9 T cell receptor beta chains below all came from one sample that was sequenced in a study of chemoradiotherapy in HPV16-positive cancers. Using immunoSEQ multiplex PCR, the repertoire was profiled, and TCRdb retains in-frame clones only, with some absent. The sample has roughly 32,000 clones; about nine tenths are singletons. The sample consisted of blood, taken from a patient who underwent chemoradiotherapy. The receptors shown here come from a human donor with HPV-associated anogenital cancer.

The rearrangement joins TRBV10-3 to TRBJ1-1; D gene unclear. V shed 3 bases and J shed 3 bases, with 8 bases lying between them. Germline lookup yields CDR1 ENHRY and CDR2 SYGVKD. There are 13 residues in the CDR3. The DNA for the CDR3 is TGTGCCATCAGTGACGGAAGGGACACTGAAGCTTTCTTT. It is translated as CAISDGRDTEAFF.

The V call is TRBV21-1, the J call TRBJ1-4. TRBV21-1 is classified as a pseudogene. There are 14 residues in the CDR3. In DNA form, the CDR3 reads TGTGCCAGCAGCGCCAGCGGCTTGAATGAAAAACTGTTTTTT. This translates into CASSASGLNEKLFF.

V and J are TRBV12-5 and TRBJ1-2; TRBD1 aligns across 9 bases. Germline V gene sequence: CDR1 LGHNT, CDR2 FRNRAP. This CDR3 has 17 residues. The V segment lost 4 bases and the J segment 0 bases; nucleotides outside the gene matches: 9. The CDR3 DNA follows: TGTGCTAGTGGTTCGCCGACAGGGGGGCCCACTAACTATGGCTACACCTTC. This gives the protein CASGSPTGGPTNYGYTF.

The V and J genes are TRBV7-2 and TRBJ2-7; a possible D gene is TRBD1 (5 bases). Trimming left V 1 base short and J 6 bases short, with 16 bases between. CDR1 is SGHTA, CDR2 FQGNSA, per germline. The CDR3 sequence is 15 residues long. Written as DNA, the CDR3 is TGTGCCAGCAGCTTAGAGGTCGGCTCAAGGGGCGAGCAGTACTTC. It specifies CASSLEVGSRGEQYF.

The V and J genes are TRBV6-5 and TRBJ1-5; 7 nucleotides agree with TRBD1. CDR1 and CDR2 from the germline V gene are MNHEY and SVGAGI. The CDR3 has 14 residues. V gave up 4 bases and J gave up 10 bases; unmatched junction bases: 10. The CDR3 nucleotides read TGTGCCAGCAGTTTCTCCGGGACAGACCAACCCCAGCATTTT. Amino acids: CASSFSGTDQPQHF.

This chain connects TRBV2 to TRBJ2-5; D remains unclear. This CDR3 is 11 amino acids long. Deletions cut 4 bases from V and 5 bases from J, with 5 bases between. In germline, CDR1 is SNHLY, CDR2 FYNNEI. The CDR3 coding sequence is TGTGCCAGCAGTGGGTACGAGACCCAGTACTTC. Protein product: CASSGYETQYF.

The CDR3 coding sequence is TGTGCCAGCAAGGACAGGACCTACGAGCAGTACTTC. Its translation: CASKDRTYEQYF. The chain is built from TRBV6-5 and TRBJ2-7; 7 bases line up with TRBD1. The CDR3 contains 12 residues. The V and J ends lost 7 bases and 2 bases, in that order; junction bases with no gene match: 2. Germline values: CDR1 MNHEY, CDR2 SVGAGI.

The rearrangement uses TRBV5-6 and TRBJ2-7; tentative D call: TRBD2 (6 bases). V was clipped by 3 bases and J by 0 bases, with 13 bases between them. The CDR3 extends over 15 amino acids. CDR1 is SGHDT and CDR2 is YYEEEE in the germline V gene. CDR3 region: CASSSEDGSSYEQYF. The CDR3, as DNA: TGTGCCAGCAGCTCTGAGGACGGGAGCTCCTACGAGCAGTACTTC.

This chain joins TRBV30 and TRBJ2-5; D is possibly TRBD1 (6 bases). The CDR3 loop spans 14 amino acids. Germline CDR1 is GTSNPN and CDR2 is SVGIG (reference sequence). V lost 1 base and J 4 bases, leaving 13 bases between the germline ends. The CDR3 loop is CAWSANRAGETQYF. As DNA, the CDR3 is TGTGCCTGGAGTGCGAACAGGGCTGGAGAGACCCAGTACTTC.